This T cell receptor (beta chain) emerged from a study of shared clonotypes between healthy human individuals. Study-wide results and limits: Rarefaction showed sorted-subset sequencing was incomplete despite large depth. Generally, estimated richness proved larger in naive subsets than it did in memory subsets. Of the naive CD4 clonotypes, around 4.7% were shared across a few donors.

This CDR3 is 14 amino acids long. Germline values: CDR1 SGHRS, CDR2 YFSETQ. V was cut by 0 bases and J by 5 bases, with 9 bases left in between. The authors ran the assay at deep level. Clones were sequenced by immunoSEQ multiplex PCR, and TCRdb holds only the in-frame ones, with some missing. The sample records some 2,500,000 clones, around 92% being singletons. In regard to this clone: Its antigen is as yet unknown. The same CDR3 also results from other DNA sequences found in this sample.

V gene TRBV5-1 combines with J gene TRBJ2-1, with D perhaps matching TRBD1 (5 bases). The sample comprised naive CD4+ T cells from PBMCs. Sample subset: CD45RA+ positively selected. The source of this sequence is a man younger than 35 in good health. Some clones in this sample may be carry-over from other donors' samples. CDR3 region: CASSLGGRDNEQFF. The CDR3 region has the DNA TGCGCCAGCAGCTTGGGCGGCAGGGACAATGAGCAGTTCTTC.